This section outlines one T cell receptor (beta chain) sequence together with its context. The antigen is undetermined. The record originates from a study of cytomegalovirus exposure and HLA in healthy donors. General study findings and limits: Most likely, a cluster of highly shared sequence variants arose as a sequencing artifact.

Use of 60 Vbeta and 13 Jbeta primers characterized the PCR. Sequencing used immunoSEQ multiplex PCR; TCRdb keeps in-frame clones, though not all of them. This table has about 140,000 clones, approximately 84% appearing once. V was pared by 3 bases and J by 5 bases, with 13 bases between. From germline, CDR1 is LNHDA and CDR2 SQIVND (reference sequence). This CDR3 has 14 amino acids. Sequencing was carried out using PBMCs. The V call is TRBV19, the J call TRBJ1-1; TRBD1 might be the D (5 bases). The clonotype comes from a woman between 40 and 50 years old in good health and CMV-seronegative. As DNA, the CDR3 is TGTGCCAGTAGTATTATGCGGGGGGGGACTGAAGCTTTCTTT. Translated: CASSIMRGGTEAFF.